These 32 T cell receptor beta chains were sequenced from one sample in a study of neurological immune-mediated disorders. TCRdb itself ran the 5' RACE reads through MiXCR, one entry per CDR3 protein. This table holds tens of thousands of distinct CDR3 sequences, less than 6% found once. The sample comprised CD4+ T cells from blood. These receptors were taken from a woman aged 50 to 60 in good health.

This clonotype was found once. The chain uses TRBV20-1 and TRBJ2-3, with TRBD1 matching 7 bases. CDR3 length: 10 amino acids. With V trimmed by 6 bases and J by 11 bases, 5 bases remained unmatched. Germline CDR1 and CDR2: DFQATT and SNEGSKA (reference sequence). CDR3 loop: CSAHWTGQYF. The CDR3 bases are TGCAGTGCCCATTGGACAGGGCAGTATTTT.

Many counts were recorded for this clonotype. The chain employs TRBV5-6 and TRBJ1-1; unclear D gene. This CDR3 has 13 residues. V was shortened by 5 bases and J by 7 bases, with 15 bases between the two germline ends. Germline CDR1 and CDR2: SGHDT and YYEEEE. CDR3 residues: CASRPTPSGEAFF. CDR3 bases: TGTGCCAGCAGACCGACACCCTCGGGTGAAGCTTTCTTT.

Ten or more counts support this clonotype. The chain employs TRBV20-1 and TRBJ2-3, with TRBD1 as a possible D gene (6 bases). V lost 7 bases and J 4 bases, leaving 12 bases between the germline ends. CDR1 DFQATT and CDR2 SNEGSKA come from the germline V gene (reference sequence). The CDR3 is 12 residues long. CDR3 coding DNA: TGCAGTGGTGGACAGCCCCCAGATACGCAGTATTTT. Encoded protein: CSGGQPPDTQYF.

This clonotype appeared many times. J is TRBJ2-7 and V is TRBV28; D is unresolved. This CDR3 comprises 11 residues. Trimming removed 4 bases from V and 4 bases from J, with 5 bases in between. CDR1 and CDR2 from the germline V gene are MDHEN and SYDVKM. The CDR3 protein is CASSSHYEQYF. Here the CDR3 DNA reads TGTGCCAGCAGTTCCCATTACGAGCAGTACTTC.

This clonotype was seen ten or more times. V is TRBV12-3 or TRBV12-4 and J is TRBJ2-7, with TRBD1 identical over 9 bases. This CDR3 contains 16 residues. After removal of 5 bases from V and 3 bases from J, the junction contained 11 bases not matched to a gene. CDR3 bases: TGTGCCAGCAGTGCCGGGACAGGGATCCATAACTACGAGCAGTACTTC. It codes for CASSAGTGIHNYEQYF.

This clonotype was seen at least ten times. This chain links TRBV9 with TRBJ1-2, with TRBD1 as a possible D gene (5 bases). CDR1 is SGDLS and CDR2 is YYNGEE in the germline V gene. This CDR3 region has 12 residues. V gave up 4 bases and J gave up 8 bases, with 12 bases separating them. CDR3 in amino acids: CASSPGPGGYTF. The CDR3 bases are TGTGCCAGCAGCCCAGGGCCGGGGGGCTACACCTTC.

In its sample, this clonotype was seen many times. The chain employs TRBV7-3 and TRBJ1-2; a possible D gene is TRBD1 (5 bases). The V end was cut by 5 bases, the J end by 8 bases, with 21 bases between. From germline, CDR1 is SGHTA and CDR2 FQGTGA. The CDR3 consists of 15 residues. CDR3 in amino acids: CASSPTPGRILGYTF. The CDR3 DNA sequence: TGTGCCAGCAGCCCGACCCCGGGACGGATACTCGGCTACACCTTC.

This clonotype was observed many times. V is TRBV5-1 and J is TRBJ1-5, with 11 bases matching TRBD1. V lost 0 bases and J lost 6; bases outside the gene matches: 2. The CDR3 is 15 amino acids. Germline CDR1 and CDR2: SGHRS and YFSETQ. The CDR3 DNA reads TGCGCCAGCAGCTTGGATGGGACAGGGGGTCAGCCCCAGCATTTT. It codes for CASSLDGTGGQPQHF. Together with reference TRBV5-1 and TRBJ1-5, the CDR3 gives the full variable domain: KAGVTQTPRYLIKTRGQQVTLSCSPISGHRSVSWYQQTPGQGLQFLFEYFSETQRNKGNFPGRFSGRQFSNSRSEMNVSTLELGDSALYLCASSLDGTGGQPQHFGDGTRLSIL.

This clonotype has a count of ten or more. This chain links TRBV12-3 or TRBV12-4 with TRBJ2-3; D may correspond to TRBD1 or TRBD2 (5 bases each). Trimming cost V 0 bases and J 1 base, with 5 bases left between them. The CDR3 sequence is 14 residues long. In DNA form, the CDR3 reads TGTGCCAGCAGTTTAGCGGGGGGCACAGATACGCAGTATTTT. It yields the protein CASSLAGGTDTQYF.

The sample holds many counts of this clonotype. CDR3 DNA sequence: TGCAGTGCTAGAGATATTGCAGGACGGCAGCCCCAGCATTTT. Translating it yields CSARDIAGRQPQHF. This chain uses TRBV20-1 with TRBJ1-5; D is ambiguous. The germline V gene has CDR1 DFQATT and CDR2 SNEGSKA (reference sequence). The germline V and J ends were trimmed by 0 bases and 7 bases, with 13 bases remaining between them. This CDR3 contains 14 residues.

This clonotype was detected many times. The chain employs TRBV10-3 and TRBJ2-3; 10 bases are shared with TRBD2. After removal of 5 bases from V and 6 bases from J, the junction contained 5 bases not matched to a gene. CDR1 ENHRY and CDR2 SYGVKD come from the germline V gene. The CDR3 runs to 14 residues. For the CDR3, the DNA is TGTGCCATCAGTTCCGGGACTAGCGCGGATACGCAGTATTTT. This sequence encodes CAISSGTSADTQYF.

This clonotype was seen repeatedly, ten times or more. The J gene is TRBJ2-3, the V gene TRBV5-1; D gene uncertain. From germline, CDR1 is SGHRS and CDR2 YFSETQ. The CDR3 length is 14 residues. With 4 bases removed from V and 5 bases from J, the gap between germline ends came to 14 bases. The CDR3 loop is CASSPETREDTQYF. In DNA form, the CDR3 reads TGCGCCAGCAGCCCTGAAACGAGAGAAGATACGCAGTATTTT.

Details on this clonotype: An end of the junction differs from the germline gene, which may be a read error. This sequence joins TRBV7-9 and TRBJ2-7, with 8 bases fitting TRBD2. This CDR3 is built from 16 residues. Germline lookup yields CDR1 SEHNR and CDR2 FQNEAQ (reference sequence). The CDR3 protein is CTRSSLRGREDYEQYF. The CDR3, as DNA: TGTACCAGAAGCTCCCTGCGGGGGCGGGAGGACTACGAGCAGTACTTC.

In this sample, this clonotype turned up many times. DNA for the CDR3: TGCGCCAGCAGCTTGGCCACCCGAGGAGATACGCAGTATTTT. It specifies CASSLATRGDTQYF. The chain links TRBV5-1 to TRBJ2-3; D uncertain. The CDR3 contains 14 residues. Trimming took 0 bases from V and 5 from J, leaving 10 bases between them. Germline CDR1 reads SGHRS; CDR2 reads YFSETQ.

J is TRBJ2-2 and V is TRBV6-5; 7 bases align to TRBD1. The CDR3 length is 16 residues. Germline V gene sequence: CDR1 MNHEY, CDR2 SVGAGI. The V segment lost 5 bases and the J segment 1 base; nucleotides outside the gene matches: 7. In DNA form, the CDR3 reads TGTGCCAGCAGTCCCCCGGGACAGCGGAACACCGGGGAGCTGTTTTTT. Amino acid sequence: CASSPPGQRNTGELFF.

Regarding this clonotype: The junction shows a germline mismatch at one end, possibly a read error. The V gene is TRBV5-1, the J gene TRBJ1-1, with a tentative D call TRBD1 (5 bases). This CDR3 is built from 14 residues. Germline CDR1 is SGHRS and CDR2 is YFSETQ. The DNA for the CDR3 is TGCGCCAGTAGCCGGGACGTGGGGAACAATGAAGCTTTCTTT. As protein: CASSRDVGNNEAFF.

This clonotype was seen at least ten times. This chain uses TRBV20-1 with TRBJ1-3; D is unresolved. This CDR3 has 15 amino acids. The germline CDR1 and CDR2 sequences are DFQATT and SNEGSKA (reference sequence). The V end was cut by 0 bases, the J end by 1 base, with 10 bases between. The DNA of the CDR3 is TGCAGTGCTAGAGATCCCGCCAGGTCTGGAAACACCATATATTTT. Translating it yields CSARDPARSGNTIYF.

This clonotype was seen many times. The chain recombines TRBV29-1 with TRBJ2-7, with 10 nucleotides matching TRBD2. Trimming at V came to 5 bases and at J to 0 bases, leaving 13 bases not matched to a gene. Germline values: CDR1 SQVTM, CDR2 ANQGSEA. CDR3 length: 17 residues. The CDR3 loop reads CSVYSGLAVRGSYEQYF. For the CDR3, the DNA is TGCAGCGTTTACTCCGGACTAGCGGTGAGGGGCTCCTACGAGCAGTACTTC.

The table lists this clonotype with many counts. V usage is TRBV28 and J usage is TRBJ2-2; a possible D gene is TRBD2 (7 bases). The CDR3 runs 16 residues. Between the trimmed V and J ends, which lost 2 bases and 2 bases, there was a span of 12 bases. From germline, CDR1 is MDHEN and CDR2 SYDVKM. The chain's CDR3 is CASSLLRGANTGELFF. As DNA, the CDR3 is TGTGCCAGCAGTTTACTCCGGGGGGCCAACACCGGGGAGCTGTTTTTT. Drawing the rest from reference TRBV28 and TRBJ2-2, the complete variable domain is DVKVTQSSRYLVKRTGEKVFLECVQDMDHENMFWYRQDPGLGLRLIYFSYDVKMKEKGDIPEGYSVSREKKERFSLILESASTNQTSMYLCASSLLRGANTGELFFGEGSRLTVL.

This clonotype has ten or more counts. The chain links TRBV3-1 to TRBJ1-1, with unresolved D. In germline, CDR1 is LGHDT, CDR2 YNNKEL (reference sequence). Trimming removed 4 bases from V and 5 bases from J, with 14 bases in between. CDR3 length equals 14 residues. The CDR3 loop reads CASSPRSSGTEAFF. The CDR3 DNA reads as TGTGCCAGCAGCCCCAGGTCGTCGGGAACTGAAGCTTTCTTT. Supplemented by reference TRBV3-1 and TRBJ1-1, the full variable domain reads DTAVSQTPKYLVTQMGNDKSIKCEQNLGHDTMYWYKQDSKKFLKIMFSYNNKELIINETVPNRFSPKSPDKAHLNLHINSLELGDSAVYFCASSPRSSGTEAFFGQGTRLTVV.

This clonotype showed up many times. This chain uses TRBV14 with TRBJ1-5; 8 nucleotides line up with TRBD1. There are 19 residues in the CDR3. Trimming at V came to 3 bases and at J to 4 bases, leaving 17 bases not matched to a gene. Germline CDR1 reads SGHDN; CDR2 reads FVKESK. CDR3 region: CASSQPTGEKGVGNQPQHF. CDR3 sequence (DNA): TGTGCCAGCAGCCAGCCGACAGGGGAAAAGGGGGTAGGGAATCAGCCCCAGCATTTT.

A few counts support this clonotype. J is TRBJ2-7 and V is TRBV2, with 7 bases aligning to TRBD2. Trimming at V came to 7 bases and at J to 1 base, leaving 13 bases not matched to a gene. CDR1 is SNHLY and CDR2 is FYNNEI in the germline V gene. The CDR3 length is 16 residues. This CDR3 reads CASTDPGGSGSYEQYF. The DNA of the CDR3 is TGTGCCAGCACGGACCCGGGCGGGAGCGGATCCTACGAGCAGTACTTC. The entire variable domain, with the rest obtained from reference TRBV2 and TRBJ2-7, is as follows: EPEVTQTPSHQVTQMGQEVILRCVPISNHLYFYWYRQILGQKVEFLVSFYNNEISEKSEIFDDQFSVERPDGSNFTLKIRSTKLEDSAMYFCASTDPGGSGSYEQYFGPGTRLTVT.

This clonotype was found many times. The chain is built from TRBV5-1 and TRBJ2-6; D not certain. This CDR3 contains 16 residues. Germline CDR1 reads SGHRS; CDR2 reads YFSETQ. Trimming took 3 bases from V and 0 from J, leaving 10 bases between them. CDR3: CASSSLVDSGANVLTF. As DNA, the CDR3 is TGCGCCAGCAGCTCTCTCGTTGACTCTGGGGCCAACGTCCTGACTTTC.

This clonotype was recorded many times. This chain joins TRBV3-1 and TRBJ2-7; D tentatively reads TRBD1 or TRBD2 (5 bases each). V was trimmed by 4 bases and J by 4 bases, leaving 11 bases between them. CDR3 length: 13 amino acids. CDR1 is LGHDT, CDR2 YNNKEL, per germline (reference sequence). CDR3 residues: CASSPPWGYEQYF. The CDR3 nucleotides are TGTGCCAGCAGCCCCCCATGGGGGTACGAGCAGTACTTC.

This clonotype was detected ten times or more. The chain joins TRBV5-5 to TRBJ1-1; possibly TRBD1 for D (5 bases). This CDR3 region has 15 residues. Germline CDR1 and CDR2: SGHKS and YYEKEE (reference sequence). Trimming left V 0 bases short and J 1 base short, with 10 bases between. For the CDR3, the DNA is TGTGCCAGCAGCTTGGGGGGACCTGGGAACACTGAAGCTTTCTTT. It is translated as CASSLGGPGNTEAFF.

This clonotype has ten or more counts. V usage is TRBV11-2 and J usage is TRBJ2-1, with 8 bases matching TRBD2. Germline CDR1 is SGHAT and CDR2 is FQNNGV. The trim removed 5 bases at V and 7 bases at J, leaving 4 bases unmatched. This CDR3 has 13 amino acids. CDR3 residues: CASSTGTRNEQFF. In DNA form, the CDR3 reads TGTGCCAGCAGCACCGGGACTAGAAATGAGCAGTTCTTC.

This clonotype has ten or more counts. The chain employs TRBV20-1 and TRBJ2-1; 10 bases are a match to TRBD2. V shed 2 bases, J shed 5 bases, and the junction held 12 bases outside the gene matches. CDR3 length: 17 residues. Germline lookup yields CDR1 DFQATT and CDR2 SNEGSKA (reference sequence). CDR3 nucleotide sequence: TGCAGTGCTAGACATTGGGACTGGACTAGCGGCGACAATGAGCAGTTCTTC. Its translation: CSARHWDWTSGDNEQFF.

This clonotype was observed many times. The chain is built from TRBV28 and TRBJ2-2, with unresolved D. Germline CDR1 MDHEN, CDR2 SYDVKM. V lost 5 bases and J lost 0, with 4 bases in between. CDR3 length equals 13 residues. As DNA, the CDR3 is TGTGCCAGCAGTATCACGAACACCGGGGAGCTGTTTTTT. Its translation: CASSITNTGELFF.

This clonotype was seen ten or more times. The chain combines TRBV7-2 with TRBJ1-6; D remains unclear. Germline assignment: CDR1 SGHTA and CDR2 FQGNSA. The V gene lost 2 bases and the J gene lost 10 bases, with 6 bases spanning the gap. The CDR3 is 12 residues long. CDR3 in amino acids: CASSLLQSPLHF. In nucleotides, the CDR3 is TGTGCCAGCAGCTTATTGCAGTCACCCCTCCACTTT.

This clonotype was observed many times. The chain links TRBV19 to TRBJ1-5; D gene ambiguous. Germline lookup yields CDR1 LNHDA and CDR2 SQIVND (reference sequence). This CDR3 has 13 amino acids. The germline V and J ends were trimmed by 8 bases and 3 bases, with 11 bases remaining between them. CDR3: CASAYAVNQPQHF. CDR3 DNA: TGTGCCAGTGCCTATGCGGTCAATCAGCCCCAGCATTTT.

This clonotype was seen repeatedly, ten times or more. The V and J genes are TRBV4-3 and TRBJ2-1; D perhaps matches TRBD2 (6 bases). The germline V gene encodes CDR1 LGHNA and CDR2 YSLEER. The V and J ends lost 2 bases and 10 bases respectively, with 12 bases between them. There are 13 residues in the CDR3. In DNA, the CDR3 is TGCGCCAGCAGCCAACCGGGGGTTTCGGAGCAGTTCTTC. This gives the protein CASSQPGVSEQFF.

As to this clonotype: This sequence may be a read error, since a much larger clone differs from it by one base. In DNA form, the CDR3 reads TGTGTCAGCAGGGGGACAGGGACCTACGAGCAGTACTTC. Amino acids: CVSRGTGTYEQYF. The J gene is TRBJ2-7, the V gene TRBV28, with 9 positions matching TRBD1. The CDR3 sequence is 13 residues long. Germline-derived CDR1 and CDR2 are MDHEN and SYDVKM. The full variable domain, with the rest looked up from reference TRBV28 and TRBJ2-7, is DVKVTQSSRYLVKRTGEKVFLECVQDMDHENMFWYRQDPGLGLRLIYFSYDVKMKEKGDIPEGYSVSREKKERFSLILESASTNQTSMYLCVSRGTGTYEQYFGPGTRLTVT.